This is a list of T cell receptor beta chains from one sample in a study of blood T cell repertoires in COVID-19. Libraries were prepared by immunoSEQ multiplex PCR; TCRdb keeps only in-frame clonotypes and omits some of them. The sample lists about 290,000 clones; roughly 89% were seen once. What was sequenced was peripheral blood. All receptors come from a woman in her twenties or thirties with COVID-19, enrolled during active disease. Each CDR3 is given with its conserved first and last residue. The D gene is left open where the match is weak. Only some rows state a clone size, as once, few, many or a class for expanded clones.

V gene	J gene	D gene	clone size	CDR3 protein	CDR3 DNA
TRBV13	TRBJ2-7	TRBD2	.	CASSLLAGGSEQYF	TGTGCCAGCAGCTTACTAGCGGGGGGGAGCGAGCAGTACTTC
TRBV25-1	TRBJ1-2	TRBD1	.	CASSEGTGGGYGYTF	TGTGCCAGCAGTGAGGGGACAGGGGGCGGCTATGGCTACACCTTC
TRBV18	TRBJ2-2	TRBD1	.	CASSPRTGVNTGELFF	TGTGCCAGCTCCCCTAGGACAGGGGTGAACACCGGGGAGCTGTTTTTT
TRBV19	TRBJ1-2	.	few	CASSTQGLSGYTF	TGTGCCAGTAGTACACAGGGTCTCAGCGGCTACACCTTC
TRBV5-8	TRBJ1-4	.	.	CASSIGYRQGGFEKLFF	TGTGCCAGCAGCATTGGCTATAGGCAGGGCGGCTTCGAAAAACTGTTTTTT
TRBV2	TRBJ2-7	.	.	CASSPQRGYEQYF	TGTGCCAGCAGTCCGCAACGGGGCTACGAGCAGTACTTC
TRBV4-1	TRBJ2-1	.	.	CASSQGGGLYNEQFF	TGCGCCAGCAGCCAAGGGGGGGGGCTGTACAATGAGCAGTTCTTC
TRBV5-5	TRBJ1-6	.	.	CASSLVDHNSPLHF	TGTGCCAGCAGCTTGGTAGATCATAATTCACCCCTCCACTTT
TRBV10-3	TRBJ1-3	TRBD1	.	CATADRGSGNTIYF	TGTGCCACCGCGGACAGGGGTTCTGGAAACACCATATATTTT
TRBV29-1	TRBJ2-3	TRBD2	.	CSVLGGIAGPLGADTQYF	TGCAGCGTCCTCGGTGGGATAGCGGGCCCCCTGGGGGCAGATACGCAGTATTTT
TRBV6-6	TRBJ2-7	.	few	CASSQNRVGQYF	TGTGCCAGCAGCCAGAACCGGGTGGGGCAGTACTTC